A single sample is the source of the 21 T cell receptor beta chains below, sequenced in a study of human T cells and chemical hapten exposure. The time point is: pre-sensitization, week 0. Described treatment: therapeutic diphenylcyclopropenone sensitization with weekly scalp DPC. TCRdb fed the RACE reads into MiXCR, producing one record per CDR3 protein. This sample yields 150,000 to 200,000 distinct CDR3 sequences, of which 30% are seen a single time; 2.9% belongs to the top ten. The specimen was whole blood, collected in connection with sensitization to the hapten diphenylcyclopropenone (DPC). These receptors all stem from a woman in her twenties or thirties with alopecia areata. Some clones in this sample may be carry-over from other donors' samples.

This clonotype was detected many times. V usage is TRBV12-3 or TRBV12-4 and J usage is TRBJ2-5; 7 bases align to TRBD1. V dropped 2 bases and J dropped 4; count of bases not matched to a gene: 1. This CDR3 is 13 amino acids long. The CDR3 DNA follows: TGTGCCAGCAGTTTAAAGGGGGCAGAGACCCAGTACTTC. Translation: CASSLKGAETQYF.

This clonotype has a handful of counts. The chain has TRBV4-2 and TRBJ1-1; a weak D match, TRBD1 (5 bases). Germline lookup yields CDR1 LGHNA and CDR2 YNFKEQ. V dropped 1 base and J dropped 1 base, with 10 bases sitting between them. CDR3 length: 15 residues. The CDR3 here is CASSQAGTPNTEAFF. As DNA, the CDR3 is TGTGCCAGCAGCCAAGCCGGGACCCCGAACACTGAAGCTTTCTTT.

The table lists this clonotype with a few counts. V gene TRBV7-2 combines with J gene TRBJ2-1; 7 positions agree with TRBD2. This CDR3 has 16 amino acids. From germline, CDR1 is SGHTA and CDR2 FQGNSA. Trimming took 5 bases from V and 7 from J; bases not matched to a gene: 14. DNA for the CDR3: TGTGCCAGCAGCCCGGTGGGGGGGGGGTTAGGGAATGAGCAGTTCTTC. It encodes CASSPVGGGLGNEQFF. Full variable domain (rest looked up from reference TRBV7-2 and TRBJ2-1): GAGVSQSPSNKVTEKGKDVELRCDPISGHTALYWYRQSLGQGLEFLIYFQGNSAPDKSGLPSDRFSAERTGGSVSTLTIQRTQQEDSAVYLCASSPVGGGLGNEQFFGPGTRLTVL.

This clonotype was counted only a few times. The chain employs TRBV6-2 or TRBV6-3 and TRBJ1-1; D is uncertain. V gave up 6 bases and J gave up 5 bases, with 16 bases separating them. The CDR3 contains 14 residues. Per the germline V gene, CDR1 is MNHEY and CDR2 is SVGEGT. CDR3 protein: CASSPSGRRTEAFF. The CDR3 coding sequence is TGTGCCAGCAGCCCCTCAGGCCGTCGGACTGAAGCTTTCTTT.

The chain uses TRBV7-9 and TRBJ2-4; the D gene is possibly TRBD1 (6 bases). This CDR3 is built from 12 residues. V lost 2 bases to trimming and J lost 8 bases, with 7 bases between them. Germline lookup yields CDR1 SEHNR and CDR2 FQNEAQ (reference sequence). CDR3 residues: CASSLKGDIQYF. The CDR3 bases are TGTGCCAGCAGCTTAAAGGGGGACATTCAGTACTTC.

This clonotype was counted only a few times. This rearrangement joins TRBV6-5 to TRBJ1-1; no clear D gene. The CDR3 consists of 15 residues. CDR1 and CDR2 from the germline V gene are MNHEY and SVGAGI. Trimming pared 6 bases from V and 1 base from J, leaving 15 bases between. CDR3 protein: CASSDPLGPNTEAFF. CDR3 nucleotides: TGTGCCAGCAGCGACCCCCTAGGCCCGAACACTGAAGCTTTCTTT.

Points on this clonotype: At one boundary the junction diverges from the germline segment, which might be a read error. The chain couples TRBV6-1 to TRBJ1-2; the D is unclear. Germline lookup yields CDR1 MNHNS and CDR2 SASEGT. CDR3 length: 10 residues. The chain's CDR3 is CASSTGAFYF. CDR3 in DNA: TGTGCCAGCAGTACCGGCGCCTTTTATTTC.

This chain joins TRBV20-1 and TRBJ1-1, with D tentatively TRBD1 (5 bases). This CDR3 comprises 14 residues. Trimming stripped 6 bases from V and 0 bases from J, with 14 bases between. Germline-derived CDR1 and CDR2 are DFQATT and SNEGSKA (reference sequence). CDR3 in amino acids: CSALRGRLNTEAFF. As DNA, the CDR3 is TGCAGTGCACTTAGGGGCCGACTGAACACTGAAGCTTTCTTT.

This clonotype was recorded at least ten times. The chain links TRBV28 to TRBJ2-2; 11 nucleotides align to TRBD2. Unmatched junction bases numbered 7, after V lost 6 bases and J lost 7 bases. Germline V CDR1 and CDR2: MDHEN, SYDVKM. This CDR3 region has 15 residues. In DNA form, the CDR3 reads TGTGCCAGCAGACTGACTAGCGGGGCCGGCGGGGAGCTGTTTTTT. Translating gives CASRLTSGAGGELFF.

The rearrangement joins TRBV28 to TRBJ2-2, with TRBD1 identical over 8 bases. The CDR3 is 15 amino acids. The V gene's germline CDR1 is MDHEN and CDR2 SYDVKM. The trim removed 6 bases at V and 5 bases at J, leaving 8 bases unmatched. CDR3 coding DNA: TGTGCCAGCAGAGAGGACAGGGCGTGGACCGGGGAGCTGTTTTTT. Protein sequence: CASREDRAWTGELFF.

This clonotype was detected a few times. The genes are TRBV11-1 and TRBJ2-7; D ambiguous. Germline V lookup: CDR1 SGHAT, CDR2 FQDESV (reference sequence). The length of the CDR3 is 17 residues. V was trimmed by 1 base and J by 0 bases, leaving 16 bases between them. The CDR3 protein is CASSLGWSGAGSYEQYF. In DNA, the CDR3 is TGTGCCAGCAGCTTAGGCTGGTCGGGCGCAGGCTCCTACGAGCAGTACTTC.

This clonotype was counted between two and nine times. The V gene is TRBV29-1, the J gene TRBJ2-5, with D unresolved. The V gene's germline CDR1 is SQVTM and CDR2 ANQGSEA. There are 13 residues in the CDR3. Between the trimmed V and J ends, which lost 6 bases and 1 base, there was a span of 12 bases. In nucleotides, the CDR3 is TGCAGCGTAGGCCAGAGTTTCCAAGAGACCCAGTACTTC. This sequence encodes CSVGQSFQETQYF.

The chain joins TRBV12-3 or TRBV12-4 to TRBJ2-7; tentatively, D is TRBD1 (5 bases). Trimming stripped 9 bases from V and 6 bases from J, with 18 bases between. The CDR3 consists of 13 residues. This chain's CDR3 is CASRQLPSSEQYF. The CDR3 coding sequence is TGTGCCAGTCGACAGCTCCCATCCAGCGAGCAGTACTTC.

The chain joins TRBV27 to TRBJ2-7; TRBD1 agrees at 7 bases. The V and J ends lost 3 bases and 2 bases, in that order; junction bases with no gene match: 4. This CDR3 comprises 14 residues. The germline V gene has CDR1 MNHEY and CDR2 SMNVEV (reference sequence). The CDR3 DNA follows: TGTGCCAGCAGTTTGTATAGGGGGCCCTACGAGCAGTACTTC. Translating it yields CASSLYRGPYEQYF.

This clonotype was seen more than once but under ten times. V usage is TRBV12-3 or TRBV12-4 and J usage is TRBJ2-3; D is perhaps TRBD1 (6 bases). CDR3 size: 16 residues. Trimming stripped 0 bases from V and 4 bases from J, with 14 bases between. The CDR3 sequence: CASSLAIQGSADTQYF. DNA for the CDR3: TGTGCCAGCAGTTTAGCAATACAGGGTAGCGCAGATACGCAGTATTTT.

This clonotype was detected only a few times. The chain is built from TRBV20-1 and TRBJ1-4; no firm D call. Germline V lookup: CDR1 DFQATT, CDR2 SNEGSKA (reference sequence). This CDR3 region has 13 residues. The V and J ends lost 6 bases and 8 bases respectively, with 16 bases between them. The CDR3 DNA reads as TGCAGTGCGGGAAAAAGACGGTCCGAAAAACTGTTTTTT. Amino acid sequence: CSAGKRRSEKLFF.

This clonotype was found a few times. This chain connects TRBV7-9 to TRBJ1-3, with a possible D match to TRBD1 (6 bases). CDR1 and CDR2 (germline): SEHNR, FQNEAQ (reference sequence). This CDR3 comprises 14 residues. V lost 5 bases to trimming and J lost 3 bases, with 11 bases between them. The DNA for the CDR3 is TGTGCCAGCAGCGCGGGACATCGTGGAAACACCATATATTTT. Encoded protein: CASSAGHRGNTIYF. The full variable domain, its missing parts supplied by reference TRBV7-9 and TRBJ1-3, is DTGVSQNPRHKITKRGQNVTFRCDPISEHNRLYWYRQTLGQGPEFLTYFQNEAQLEKSRLLSDRFSAERPKGSFSTLEIQRTEQGDSAMYLCASSAGHRGNTIYFGEGSWLTVV.

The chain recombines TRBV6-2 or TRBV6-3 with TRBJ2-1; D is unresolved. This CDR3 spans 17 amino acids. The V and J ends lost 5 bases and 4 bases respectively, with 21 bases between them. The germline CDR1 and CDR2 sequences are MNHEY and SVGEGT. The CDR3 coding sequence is TGTGCCAGCAGTAATACCCTCCCGACGACGCAGTACAATGAGCAGTTCTTC. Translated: CASSNTLPTTQYNEQFF.

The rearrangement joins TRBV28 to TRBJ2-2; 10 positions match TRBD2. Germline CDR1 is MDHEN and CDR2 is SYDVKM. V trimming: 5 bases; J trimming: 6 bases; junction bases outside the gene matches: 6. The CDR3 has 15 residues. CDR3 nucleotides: TGTGCCAGCAGTCTTTCCAGCGGGGGGGCCGGGGAGCTGTTTTTT. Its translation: CASSLSSGGAGELFF.

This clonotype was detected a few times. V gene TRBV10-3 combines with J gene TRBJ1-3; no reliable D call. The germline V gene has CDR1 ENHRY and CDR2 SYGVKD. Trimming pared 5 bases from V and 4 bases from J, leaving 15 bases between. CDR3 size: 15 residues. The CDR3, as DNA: TGTGCCATCAGTCCGAGGACTGTAGCCGGAAACACCATATATTTT. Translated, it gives CAISPRTVAGNTIYF.

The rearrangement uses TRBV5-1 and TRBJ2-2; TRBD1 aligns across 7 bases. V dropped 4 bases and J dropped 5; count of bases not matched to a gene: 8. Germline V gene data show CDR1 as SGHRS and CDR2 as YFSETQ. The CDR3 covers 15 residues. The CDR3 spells CASSPTGVRTGELFF. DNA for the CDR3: TGCGCCAGCAGCCCCACAGGGGTGAGGACCGGGGAGCTGTTTTTT. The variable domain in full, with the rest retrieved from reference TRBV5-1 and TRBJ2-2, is KAGVTQTPRYLIKTRGQQVTLSCSPISGHRSVSWYQQTPGQGLQFLFEYFSETQRNKGNFPGRFSGRQFSNSRSEMNVSTLELGDSALYLCASSPTGVRTGELFFGEGSRLTVL.